This T cell receptor (beta chain) was profiled in a study of shared clonotypes between healthy human individuals. General study points: There were few donors, and this limited the genetic and exposure-history diversity represented.

This table comes from immunoSEQ multiplex PCR, and its TCRdb copy is limited to in-frame clones, with some not included. The repertoire holds approximately 500,000 clones, with around 79% as singletons. Germline CDR1 reads SEHNR; CDR2 reads FQNEAQ (reference sequence). There are 13 residues in the CDR3. V lost 5 bases and J lost 7; bases outside the gene matches: 7. A word on this clone: Its antigen is as yet unknown.

The TCR sequence derives from a woman aged 40 to 55 in good health. Some clones in this sample may be carry-over from other donors' samples. The chain carries TRBV7-9 and TRBJ1-1; 7 positions match TRBD1. The material sequenced was PBMCs. The CDR3 nucleotides read TGTGCCAGCAGCACCCGAGACAGGGATGAAGCTTTCTTT. This translates into CASSTRDRDEAFF.